Following are 16 T cell receptor beta chains from one sample sequenced in a study of blood T cell repertoires in COVID-19. Profiling relied on immunoSEQ multiplex PCR, and the TCRdb table lists in-frame clones only, not all of them. The sample records roughly 34,000 clones, 77% being singletons. The sample consisted of peripheral blood. The receptors shown here come from a human donor in a cohort sampled during active COVID-19.

The chain has TRBV18 and TRBJ1-2, with TRBD1 matching over 9 bases. The length of the CDR3 is 19 residues. CDR1 and CDR2 (germline): KGHSH, LQKENI. V lost 4 bases and J lost 0; bases outside the gene matches: 15. Here the CDR3 reads CASSLRQTDRGGSNYGYTF. The CDR3 DNA follows: TGTGCCAGCTCACTTAGACAAACGGACAGGGGAGGTTCTAACTATGGCTACACCTTC.

The chain links TRBV9 to TRBJ2-1; D is ambiguous. This CDR3 is built from 14 residues. V was shortened by 0 bases and J by 6 bases, with 10 bases between the two germline ends. From germline, CDR1 is SGDLS and CDR2 YYNGEE. For the CDR3, the DNA is TGTGCCAGCAGCGTAGCGAGTAGCCCCAATGAGCAGTTCTTC. Its translation: CASSVASSPNEQFF.

This clone was observed a handful of times. This chain links TRBV18 with TRBJ1-2; 7 positions agree with TRBD1. Germline CDR1 KGHSH, CDR2 LQKENI. This CDR3 region has 20 residues. J gave up 1 base and V 1 base, and 18 bases lay outside the gene matches. The CDR3 coding sequence is TGTGCCAGCTCACCACTGCCTCCCGGGACAGCTGGAAACTATAACTATGGCTACACCTTC. Protein: CASSPLPPGTAGNYNYGYTF.

The chain combines TRBV7-6 with TRBJ2-3; 7 bases match TRBD1. Germline lookup yields CDR1 SGHVS and CDR2 FNYEAQ. CDR3 length: 17 residues. V lost 4 bases, J lost 5 bases, and 15 bases stayed unmatched. CDR3 in amino acids: CASSSVPTGLSEDTQYF. The CDR3 bases are TGTGCCAGCAGCTCTGTACCGACAGGGCTATCGGAAGATACGCAGTATTTT.

The V gene is TRBV19, the J gene TRBJ2-5, with 7 nucleotides matching TRBD1. The CDR3 runs 14 residues. The ends lost 4 bases at V and 0 bases at J; junction bases unmatched: 2. Germline lookup yields CDR1 LNHDA and CDR2 SQIVND (reference sequence). CDR3 DNA: TGTGCCAGTAGTAAGGGACAGAACCAAGAGACCCAGTACTTC. It specifies CASSKGQNQETQYF.

In DNA, the CDR3 is TGTGCCAGTAGTGCCGGACAGCGGTTTGATACGCAGTATTTT. It is translated as CASSAGQRFDTQYF. The chain links TRBV19 to TRBJ2-3; perhaps TRBD1 as D (6 bases). Trimming removed 5 bases at V and 6 bases at J, with 15 bases between. The CDR3 loop spans 14 amino acids. The germline V gene has CDR1 LNHDA and CDR2 SQIVND (reference sequence). Full variable domain (remainder filled in from reference TRBV19 and TRBJ2-3): DGGITQSPKYLFRKEGQNVTLSCEQNLNHDAMYWYRQDPGQGLRLIYYSQIVNDFQKGDIAEGYSVSREKKESFPLTVTSAQKNPTAFYLCASSAGQRFDTQYFGPGTRLTVL.

This clone was counted a single time. J is TRBJ1-4 and V is TRBV11-3, with unresolved D. V gave up 1 base and J gave up 0 bases, with 9 bases separating them. Germline V CDR1 and CDR2: SGHNT, YENEEA. This CDR3 region has 16 residues. CDR3 region: CASSLVNSATNEKLFF. Here the CDR3 DNA reads TGTGCCAGCAGCTTAGTAAACAGTGCAACTAATGAAAAACTGTTTTTT. Together with reference TRBV11-3 and TRBJ1-4, the CDR3 gives the full variable domain: EAGVVQSPRYKIIEKKQPVAFWCNPISGHNTLYWYLQNLGQGPELLIRYENEEAVDDSQLPKDRFSAERLKGVDSTLKIQPAELGDSAVYLCASSLVNSATNEKLFFGSGTQLSVL.

The chain carries TRBV3-1 (or the pseudogene TRBV3-2) and TRBJ1-1; tentatively, D is TRBD1 (6 bases). Trimming left V 4 bases short and J 4 bases short, with 10 bases between. This CDR3 region has 13 residues. In germline, CDR1 is LGHDT, CDR2 YNNKEL (reference sequence). The CDR3 is CASSPHRATEAFF. Written as DNA, the CDR3 is TGTGCCAGCAGCCCCCACAGGGCCACTGAAGCTTTCTTT.

The chain combines TRBV30 with TRBJ1-2, with D perhaps TRBD1 (6 bases). Trimming stripped 0 bases from V and 8 bases from J, with 13 bases between. This CDR3 region has 13 residues. Germline V lookup: CDR1 GTSNPN, CDR2 SVGIG (reference sequence). CDR3 nucleotide sequence: TGTGCCTGGAGTGTCAACAGGGTGTGGGGCTACACCTTC. It translates to CAWSVNRVWGYTF. Full variable domain (rest looked up from reference TRBV30 and TRBJ1-2): SQTIHQWPATLVQPVGSPLSLECTVEGTSNPNLYWYRQAAGRGLQLLFYSVGIGQISSEVPQNLSASRPQDRQFILSSKKLLLSDSGFYLCAWSVNRVWGYTFGSGTRLTVV.

A few counts support this clone. The chain employs TRBV6-1 and TRBJ2-3; 10 bases are shared with TRBD2. With 2 bases clipped from V and 4 bases from J, the junction kept 12 bases outside the gene matches. The CDR3 totals 18 residues. Germline V gene lookup returns CDR1 MNHNS and CDR2 SASEGT. Written as DNA, the CDR3 is TGTGCCAGCAGTGAACCCCCTGCTAGCGGGAGAAGGCCAGATACGCAGTATTTT. It translates to CASSEPPASGRRPDTQYF.

This chain links TRBV6-5 with TRBJ1-4; TRBD1 matches 11 bases. CDR1 MNHEY and CDR2 SVGAGI come from the germline V gene. The CDR3 is made up of 15 amino acids. Germline trimming cut 5 bases from V and 8 bases from J; bases unmatched to any gene: 7. The CDR3 DNA follows: TGTGCCAGCAGTATCGGGACAGGGGGAGGCGAAAAACTGTTTTTT. Its translation is CASSIGTGGGEKLFF.

V usage is TRBV4-3 and J usage is TRBJ2-3; D gene unclear. The CDR3 runs 14 residues. The germline V gene has CDR1 LGHNA and CDR2 YSLEER. V lost 4 bases and J lost 4, with 12 bases in between. CDR3 sequence reads: CASSPYGVADTQYF. CDR3 sequence (DNA): TGCGCCAGCAGCCCCTACGGAGTCGCAGATACGCAGTATTTT.

The V gene is TRBV28, the J gene TRBJ2-5, with D unclear. This CDR3 has 11 residues. V was trimmed by 2 bases and J by 5 bases, leaving 3 bases between them. Per germline, CDR1 MDHEN and CDR2 SYDVKM. This CDR3 reads CASSLRETQYF. In DNA form, the CDR3 reads TGTGCCAGCAGTTTACGGGAGACCCAGTACTTC.

V usage is TRBV9 and J usage is TRBJ1-2; 10 bases align to TRBD1. The J segment lost 1 base and the V segment lost 3 bases, leaving 6 bases of the junction unmatched. The CDR3 loop spans 16 amino acids. The germline gives CDR1 SGDLS, CDR2 YYNGEE. Here the CDR3 reads CASSGRGQGVNYGYTF. CDR3 sequence (DNA): TGTGCCAGCAGCGGACGCGGACAGGGGGTTAACTATGGCTACACCTTC. Variable domain in full (rest from reference TRBV9 and TRBJ1-2): DSGVTQTPKHLITATGQRVTLRCSPRSGDLSVYWYQQSLDQGLQFLIQYYNGEERAKGNILERFSAQQFPDLHSELNLSSLELGDSALYFCASSGRGQGVNYGYTFGSGTRLTVV.

The chain uses TRBV6-5 and TRBJ1-2, with TRBD1 matching over 9 bases. V lost 6 bases, J lost 5 bases, and 7 bases stayed unmatched. CDR1 is MNHEY, CDR2 SVGAGI, per germline. CDR3 length: 14 residues. CDR3 loop: CASSHRGTGYGYTF. For the CDR3, the DNA is TGTGCCAGCAGCCACAGGGGGACAGGGTATGGCTACACCTTC.

In this sample, this clone turned up once. The V call is TRBV3-1 (or the pseudogene TRBV3-2), the J call TRBJ2-1, with 12 bases identical to TRBD2. CDR3 size: 15 residues. CDR1 LGHDT and CDR2 YNNKEL come from the germline V gene (reference sequence). V lost 4 bases to trimming and J lost 15 bases; unmatched junction nucleotides: 13. CDR3 residues: CASSPQGLAGGRLFF. CDR3 DNA sequence: TGTGCCAGCAGCCCCCAGGGGCTAGCGGGGGGGCGGCTGTTCTTC.